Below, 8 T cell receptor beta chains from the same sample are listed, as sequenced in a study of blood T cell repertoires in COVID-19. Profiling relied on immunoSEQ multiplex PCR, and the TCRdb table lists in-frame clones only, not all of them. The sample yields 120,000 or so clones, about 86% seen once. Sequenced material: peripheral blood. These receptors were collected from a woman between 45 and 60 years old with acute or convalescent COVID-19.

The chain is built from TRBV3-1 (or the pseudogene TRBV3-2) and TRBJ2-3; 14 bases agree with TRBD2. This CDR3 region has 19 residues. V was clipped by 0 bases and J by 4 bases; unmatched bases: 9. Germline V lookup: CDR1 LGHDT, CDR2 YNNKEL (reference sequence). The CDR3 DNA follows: TGTGCCAGCAGCCAAGATATAGTTGGACTAGCGGGGGGAGCAGATACGCAGTATTTT. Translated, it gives CASSQDIVGLAGGADTQYF.

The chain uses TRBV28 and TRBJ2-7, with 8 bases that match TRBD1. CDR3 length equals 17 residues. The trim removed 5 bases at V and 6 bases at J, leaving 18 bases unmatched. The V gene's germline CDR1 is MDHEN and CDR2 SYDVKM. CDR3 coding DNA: TGTGCCAGCAGTCCTCCAACAGGGGCAGGGGGCTATCTCGAGCAGTACTTC. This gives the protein CASSPPTGAGGYLEQYF.

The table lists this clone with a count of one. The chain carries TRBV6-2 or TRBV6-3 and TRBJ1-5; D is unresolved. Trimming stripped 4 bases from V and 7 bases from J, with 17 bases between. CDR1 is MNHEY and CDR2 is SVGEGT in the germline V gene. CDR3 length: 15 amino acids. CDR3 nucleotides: TGTGCCAGCAGTTGGGCACAGCTATCGGGACAGCCCCAGCATTTT. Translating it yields CASSWAQLSGQPQHF.

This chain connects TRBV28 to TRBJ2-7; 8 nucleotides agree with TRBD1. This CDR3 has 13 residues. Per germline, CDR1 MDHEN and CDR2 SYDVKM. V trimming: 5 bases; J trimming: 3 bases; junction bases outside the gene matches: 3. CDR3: CASSRQGIYEQYF. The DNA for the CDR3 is TGTGCCAGCAGTCGACAGGGGATCTACGAGCAGTACTTC.

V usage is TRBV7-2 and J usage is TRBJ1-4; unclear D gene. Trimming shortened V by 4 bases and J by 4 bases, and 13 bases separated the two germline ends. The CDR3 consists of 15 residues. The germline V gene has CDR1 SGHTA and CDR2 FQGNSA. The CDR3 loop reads CASSSQSGLNEKLFF. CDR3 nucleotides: TGTGCCAGCAGCTCCCAGAGCGGACTTAATGAAAAACTGTTTTTT. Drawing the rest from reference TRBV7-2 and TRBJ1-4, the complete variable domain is GAGVSQSPSNKVTEKGKDVELRCDPISGHTALYWYRQSLGQGLEFLIYFQGNSAPDKSGLPSDRFSAERTGGSVSTLTIQRTQQEDSAVYLCASSSQSGLNEKLFFGSGTQLSVL.

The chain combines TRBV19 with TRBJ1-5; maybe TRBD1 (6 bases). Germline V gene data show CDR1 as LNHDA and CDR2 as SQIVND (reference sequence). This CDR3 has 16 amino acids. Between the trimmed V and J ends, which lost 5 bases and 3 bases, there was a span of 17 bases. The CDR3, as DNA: TGTGCCAGTAGTCTATTTGGGAGGGGGATCAATCAGCCCCAGCATTTT. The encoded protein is CASSLFGRGINQPQHF.

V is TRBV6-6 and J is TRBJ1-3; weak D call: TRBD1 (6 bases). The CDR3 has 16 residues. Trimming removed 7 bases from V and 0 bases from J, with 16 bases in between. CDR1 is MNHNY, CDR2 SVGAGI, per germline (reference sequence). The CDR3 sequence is CASIDRPANSGNTIYF. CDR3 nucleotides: TGTGCCAGCATAGACAGGCCTGCTAACTCTGGAAACACCATATATTTT.

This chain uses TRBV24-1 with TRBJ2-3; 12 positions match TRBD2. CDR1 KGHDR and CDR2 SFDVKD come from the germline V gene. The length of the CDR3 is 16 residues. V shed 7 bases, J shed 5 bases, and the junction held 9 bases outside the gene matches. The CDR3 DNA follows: TGTGCCACCAGGTTAGCTAGCGGGGGGGCCGGAGATACGCAGTATTTT. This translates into CATRLASGGAGDTQYF.